A selection of T cell receptor beta chains follows, all from one sample in a study of chemoradiotherapy in HPV16-positive cancers. Clones were sequenced by immunoSEQ multiplex PCR, and TCRdb holds only the in-frame ones, with some missing. Of 9,500 to 15,000 clones listed, roughly 88% are singletons. Sample: blood, taken from a patient who underwent chemoradiotherapy. The receptors here all came from a human donor with HPV-associated anogenital cancer. CDR3s include the opening cysteine and the closing phenylalanine or tryptophan. The D gene is left open where the match is weak. Expanded clones get a size class; other rows say once, few or many, or leave the size out.

j_call | d_call | clone_size | v_call | cdr3_nt | cdr3_aa
TRBJ2-6 | NA | NA | TRBV7-3 | TGTGCCAGCAGCGGGTCGAAACGCTTACAAAGTCGGGCCAACGTCCTGACTTTC | CASSGSKRLQSRANVLTF
TRBJ1-2 | NA | NA | TRBV29-1 | TGCAGCGTTGGGTGGGGGGAATCCCCCAACTATGGCTACACCTTC | CSVGWGESPNYGYTF
TRBJ2-1 | NA | NA | TRBV6-5 | TGTGCCAGCAGTTACCTCTCAGGGGGGTCCAATGAGCAGTTCTTC | CASSYLSGGSNEQFF
TRBJ2-7 | TRBD1 | few | TRBV29-1 | TGCAGCGTTGGGGACAGGGGGAACTACGAGCAGTACTTC | CSVGDRGNYEQYF
TRBJ1-2 | NA | NA | TRBV19 | TGTGCCAGTATCTCAGGGCACTATGGCTACACCTTC | CASISGHYGYTF
TRBJ2-7 | TRBD2 | NA | TRBV7-6 | TGTGCCAGCAGCTTAGCGGGGGGGGGCGAGCAGTACTTC | CASSLAGGGEQYF
TRBJ1-6 | NA | NA | TRBV19 | TGTGCCAGTAGTATAGAAATCCAGAATGTGATATCCCTCCACTTT | CASSIEIQNVISLHF
TRBJ2-1 | NA | NA | TRBV15 | TGTGCCACCAGCAGACTCTGGGGTCATGAGCAGTTCTTC | CATSRLWGHEQFF
TRBJ1-2 | TRBD1 | once | TRBV6-5 | TGTGCCAGCAGTTATGGACAGGGTTTTCGATTTGCCTACACCTTC | CASSYGQGFRFAYTF
TRBJ1-5 | NA | NA | TRBV19 | TGTGCCAGTAGTATAGATAACAGTAATCAGCCCCAGCATTTT | CASSIDNSNQPQHF
TRBJ2-5 | NA | NA | TRBV7-9 | TGTGCCAGCAGCCTAACAGCAGAAGCGTACCAAGAGACCCAGTACTTC | CASSLTAEAYQETQYF
TRBJ1-3 | TRBD1 | NA | TRBV6-6 | TGTGCCAGCAGTACCCTCCCAGGGGGCGCTGGAAACACCATATATTTT | CASSTLPGGAGNTIYF
TRBJ2-5 | TRBD1 | NA | TRBV11-3 | TGTGCCAGCAGCTTAGTTTGGGGACAGCACTTACAAGAGACCCAGTACTTC | CASSLVWGQHLQETQYF
TRBJ2-3 | TRBD2 | once | TRBV30 | TGTGCCTGCCGACTAGCCGGTAACACAGATACGCAGTATTTT | CACRLAGNTDTQYF
TRBJ2-2 | TRBD1 | NA | TRBV4-3 | TGCGCCAGCAGTCTAGGGACAGGACACAACACCGGGGAGCTGTTTTTT | CASSLGTGHNTGELFF
TRBJ2-5 | TRBD2 | NA | TRBV2 | TGTGCCAGCAGTTGGGCTAGCGGGGGAGAGACCCAGTACTTC | CASSWASGGETQYF
TRBJ1-5 | NA | NA | TRBV6-4 | TGTGCCAGCCATGGCGGGGAGAGTCAGCCCCAGCATTTT | CASHGGESQPQHF
TRBJ2-1 | TRBD1 | NA | TRBV2 | TGTGCCAGCAGCCGAGACAGGGGCAATGAGCAGTTCTTC | CASSRDRGNEQFF
TRBJ2-7 | NA | NA | TRBV9 | TGTGCCAGCAGCGCACGACACGACCCCTCCTACGAGCAGTACTTC | CASSARHDPSYEQYF
TRBJ1-2 | TRBD1 | NA | TRBV15 | TGTGCCACCAGCAGAGGAGCCGGGACAGGGGTTAACTATGGCTACACCTTC | CATSRGAGTGVNYGYTF
TRBJ2-7 | TRBD2 | NA | TRBV2 | TGTGCCAGCAGTTATAATGGACTAGGAGCATCCTACGAGCAGTACTTC | CASSYNGLGASYEQYF
TRBJ2-3 | TRBD2 | NA | TRBV7-9 | TGTGCCAGCAGGCCACCGGGAGGAGTAACAGATACGCAGTATTTT | CASRPPGGVTDTQYF
TRBJ1-5 | TRBD1 | once | TRBV14 | TGTGCCAGCAGCCGTAAGGGACAGGAGAATTATAGCAATCAGCCCCAGCATTTT | CASSRKGQENYSNQPQHF
TRBJ1-3 | NA | NA | TRBV6-5 | TGTGCCAGCAGTTACTCCAGGGGCGAATCTGGAAACACCATATATTTT | CASSYSRGESGNTIYF
TRBJ1-1 | NA | NA | TRBV27 | TGTGCCAGCAGTCCACATATCGGAGTAAGGGCGACAGAAGCTTTCTTT | CASSPHIGVRATEAFF
TRBJ1-1 | TRBD1 | NA | TRBV18 | TGTGCCAGCTCAGTAAAAACAGGACAGGCCTATGAAGCTTTCTTT | CASSVKTGQAYEAFF
TRBJ1-2 | NA | NA | TRBV11-2 | TGTGCCAGCAGCTTAGCAGCGGATGGCTACACCTTC | CASSLAADGYTF
TRBJ1-1 | NA | NA | TRBV11-2 | TGTGCCAGCAGCTACGGACGGCTGCTAGACCCATTGGAAGCTTTCTTT | CASSYGRLLDPLEAFF
TRBJ2-5 | NA | NA | TRBV11-3 | TGTGCCAGCACCTGGGTCCAAGGAGAGACCCAGTACTTC | CASTWVQGETQYF
TRBJ1-2 | NA | NA | TRBV19 | TGTGCCAGTAGTCCAGATCTCTATGGCTACACCTTC | CASSPDLYGYTF
TRBJ2-5 | NA | NA | TRBV6-6 | TGTGCCAGCAACCCTACACATGGAGTCAACCAAGAGACCCAGTACTTC | CASNPTHGVNQETQYF
TRBJ1-2 | TRBD1 | few | TRBV28 | TGTGCCACCTCAAGCGGGACAGGAGGGAGGGATGGCTACACCTTC | CATSSGTGGRDGYTF
TRBJ1-4 | TRBD1 | NA | TRBV4-1 | TGCGCCAGCAGCCCCTTGACAGGGGATGGTGAAAAACTGTTTTTT | CASSPLTGDGEKLFF
TRBJ2-1 | TRBD2 | NA | TRBV5-1 | TGCGCCAGCAGCTTGAGCGTCGCGGTTATAGCGGGGGGAGGGCAGTTCTTC | CASSLSVAVIAGGGQFF
TRBJ2-5 | NA | NA | TRBV7-9 | TGTGCCAGCAGACCAGCGGAAGAGACCCAGTACTTC | CASRPAEETQYF
TRBJ1-2 | TRBD1 | NA | TRBV19 | TGTGCCACCTATTCACCGGGACAGGGGCACTATGGCTACACCTTC | CATYSPGQGHYGYTF
TRBJ1-5 | TRBD1 | NA | TRBV5-6 | TGTGCCAGCAGCGAACAGGGGACGATTCAGCCCCAGCATTTT | CASSEQGTIQPQHF
TRBJ1-2 | NA | NA | TRBV11-2 | TGTGCCAGCAGCCATGTCCGGAAACAGGGAGGTGGCTACACCTTC | CASSHVRKQGGGYTF
TRBJ2-7 | NA | NA | TRBV7-7 | TGTGCTAGCAGCTTCGGGCCGACGAGCTCCTACGAGCAGTACTTC | CASSFGPTSSYEQYF
TRBJ2-7 | NA | once | TRBV18 | TGTGCCAGCTCACTGACAGCCTACGAGCAGTACTTC | CASSLTAYEQYF
TRBJ2-3 | NA | NA | TRBV10-2 | TGCGCCAGCTGCGGCAGGGGCTCGGATACGCAGTATTTT | CASCGRGSDTQYF
TRBJ1-1 | NA | NA | TRBV6-1 | TGTGCCAGCGGACTTAGACAAGCTTTCTTT | CASGLRQAFF
TRBJ1-1 | NA | NA | TRBV2 | TGTGCCAGCAGTGAAGATCGGGTGCAGGGGAGCACTGAAGCTTTCTTT | CASSEDRVQGSTEAFF
TRBJ2-7 | TRBD1 | NA | TRBV10-1 | TGCGCCACCTCTCGAGGGACAGCTTTCTACGAGCAGTACTTC | CATSRGTAFYEQYF
TRBJ2-7 | NA | NA | TRBV5-5 | TGTGCCAGCAGCTTTTGGGGAGAAGTCGGCGAGCAGTACTTC | CASSFWGEVGEQYF
TRBJ2-2 | TRBD1 | NA | TRBV19 | TGTGCCAGTAACCCGGGACAGCCGAACACCGGGGAGCTGTTTTTT | CASNPGQPNTGELFF
TRBJ2-7 | NA | NA | TRBV2 | TGTGCCAGCAGTGGGACAGTCGAGCAGTACTTC | CASSGTVEQYF
TRBJ1-2 | NA | NA | TRBV7-3 | TGTGCCAGCAGCTTAAAGGGAGTAAGGATTGGGGGTTATGGCTACACCTTC | CASSLKGVRIGGYGYTF
TRBJ1-2 | NA | few | TRBV6-4 | TGTGCCAGCAGTACAGGCGGCGGCGCAACCTATGGCTACACCTTC | CASSTGGGATYGYTF
TRBJ2-2 | NA | once | TRBV5-1 | TGCGCCAGCAGCTGGGGTTCCCTAGGGTTGAACACCGGGGAGCTGTTTTTT | CASSWGSLGLNTGELFF
TRBJ2-2 | NA | NA | TRBV6-6 | TGTGCCAGCAGTGTAGAGGGCCCGCCCGGGGAGCTGTTTTTT | CASSVEGPPGELFF
TRBJ1-6 | TRBD1 | once | TRBV5-1 | TGCGCCAGCAGCTTGGGACAGGGGTCCTATAATTCACCCCTCCACTTT | CASSLGQGSYNSPLHF
TRBJ1-2 | NA | once | TRBV5-6 | TGTGCCAGCAGCTTCAACATTAACTATGGCTACACCTTC | CASSFNINYGYTF
TRBJ2-7 | TRBD1 | NA | TRBV5-6 | TGTGCCAGCAGCACTTTTCGGACAGGGAGGACTTACGAGCAGTACTTC | CASSTFRTGRTYEQYF
TRBJ2-1 | NA | NA | TRBV4-2 | TGTGCCAGCAGCCAAGAAATGGGCGGGGCGGGCAATGAGCAGTTCTTC | CASSQEMGGAGNEQFF
TRBJ1-1 | NA | NA | TRBV5-6 | TGTGCCAGCAGCTTGGTGGGGGGGGCGGGCACTGAAGCTTTCTTT | CASSLVGGAGTEAFF
TRBJ2-1 | NA | NA | TRBV29-1 | TGCAGCGTTGAAGAGATAAAGCAGTTCTTC | CSVEEIKQFF